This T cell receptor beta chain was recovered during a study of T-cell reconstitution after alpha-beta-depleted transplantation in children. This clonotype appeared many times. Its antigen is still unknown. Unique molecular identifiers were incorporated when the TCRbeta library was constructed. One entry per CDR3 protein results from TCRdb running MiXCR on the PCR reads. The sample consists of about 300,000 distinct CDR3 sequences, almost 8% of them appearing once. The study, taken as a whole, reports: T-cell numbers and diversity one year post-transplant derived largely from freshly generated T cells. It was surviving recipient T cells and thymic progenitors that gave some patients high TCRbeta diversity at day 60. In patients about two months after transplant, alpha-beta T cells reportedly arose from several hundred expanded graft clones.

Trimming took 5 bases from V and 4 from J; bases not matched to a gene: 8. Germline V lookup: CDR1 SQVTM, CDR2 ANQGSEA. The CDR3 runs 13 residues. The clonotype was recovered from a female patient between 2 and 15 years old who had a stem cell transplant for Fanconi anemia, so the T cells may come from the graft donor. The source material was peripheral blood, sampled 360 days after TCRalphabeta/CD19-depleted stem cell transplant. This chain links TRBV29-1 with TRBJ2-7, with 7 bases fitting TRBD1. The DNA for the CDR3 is TGCAGCGTTACCGGGACAGCTAATTACGAGCAGTACTTC. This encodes CSVTGTANYEQYF.